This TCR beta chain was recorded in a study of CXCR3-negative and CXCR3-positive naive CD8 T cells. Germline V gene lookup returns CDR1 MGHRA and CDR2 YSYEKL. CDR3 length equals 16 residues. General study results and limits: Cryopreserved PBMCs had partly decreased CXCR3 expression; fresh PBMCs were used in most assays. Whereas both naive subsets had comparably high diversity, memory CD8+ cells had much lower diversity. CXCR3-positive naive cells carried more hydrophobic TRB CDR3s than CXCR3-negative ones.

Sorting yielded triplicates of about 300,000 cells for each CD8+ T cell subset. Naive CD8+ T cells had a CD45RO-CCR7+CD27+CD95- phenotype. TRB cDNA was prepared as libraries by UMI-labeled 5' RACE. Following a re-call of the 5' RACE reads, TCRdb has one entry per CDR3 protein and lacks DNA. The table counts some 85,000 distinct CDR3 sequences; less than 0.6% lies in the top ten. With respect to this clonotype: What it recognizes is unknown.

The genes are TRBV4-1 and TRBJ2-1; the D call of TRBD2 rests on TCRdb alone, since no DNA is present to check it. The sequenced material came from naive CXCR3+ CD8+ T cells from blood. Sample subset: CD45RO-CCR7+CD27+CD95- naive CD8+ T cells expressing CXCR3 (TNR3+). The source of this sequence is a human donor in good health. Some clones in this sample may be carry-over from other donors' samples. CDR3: CASSLSGTSGYNEQFF.